These 27 T cell receptor beta chains were all obtained from the same sample, sequenced in a study of cytomegalovirus exposure and HLA in healthy donors (dated by TCRdb to the late 2010s). The library was built by means of the immunoSEQ multiplex PCR assay. For the multiplex PCR, a mixture combining 60 forward primers for TCR Vbeta segments and 13 reverse primers for TCR Jbeta segments was used. Here the immuneACCESS table is served through TCRdb, limited to in-frame sequences with V and J called. Missing clones are a known gap in these copies; in checked studies unresolved V genes cover under half, and the rest lacks a known reason. The sample has around 150,000 clones on record, roughly three quarters of them singletons. The ten largest account for roughly 3.6% of the sample. Sequenced: PBMCs. The receptors were gathered from a human donor in good health.

This clone appeared once. The CDR3 reads CASSLTEMNTEAFF. CDR3 DNA sequence: TGTGCCAGCAGTTTAACAGAGATGAACACTGAAGCTTTCTTT. V is TRBV28 and J is TRBJ1-1; D is unclear. The CDR3 loop spans 14 amino acids. Germline V lookup: CDR1 MDHEN, CDR2 SYDVKM. Deletions cut 2 bases from V and 0 bases from J, with 7 bases between.

This chain links TRBV25-1 with TRBJ1-1; D is ambiguous. Germline V gene lookup returns CDR1 MGHDK and CDR2 SYGVNS. Trimming cost V 6 bases and J 1 base, with 9 bases left between them. The CDR3 contains 13 residues. The CDR3 here is CASRGGPNTEAFF. The CDR3, as DNA: TGTGCCAGCAGGGGAGGTCCGAACACTGAAGCTTTCTTT.

This clone was picked up a small number of times. V gene TRBV6-5 combines with J gene TRBJ1-6, with a weak D call TRBD1 (5 bases). Germline V CDR1 and CDR2: MNHEY, SVGAGI. The CDR3 length is 13 residues. Deletions cut 8 bases from V and 9 bases from J, with 14 bases between. DNA of the CDR3: TGTGCCAGCGGCGCAGGGACTTCTTCACCCCTCCACTTT. Residues: CASGAGTSSPLHF.

V and J are TRBV11-2 and TRBJ2-7; D perhaps matches TRBD1 (6 bases). Germline assignment: CDR1 SGHAT and CDR2 FQNNGV. The CDR3 covers 12 residues. Trimming pared 4 bases from V and 3 bases from J, leaving 7 bases between. The CDR3 DNA reads TGTGCCAGCAGCTGGGACAACTACGAGCAGTACTTC. This translates into CASSWDNYEQYF.

This clone was observed a single time. The CDR3 DNA reads as TGTGCCACCAGCAGAGATTTTTCCGGGGGTCAGCCCCAGCATTTT. Translation gives CATSRDFSGGQPQHF. The J gene is TRBJ1-5, the V gene TRBV15; TRBD1 is a possible D gene (5 bases). Germline loops: CDR1 LNHNV, CDR2 YYDKDF (reference sequence). The CDR3 has 15 residues. Trimming pared 0 bases from V and 6 bases from J, leaving 12 bases between.

This clone has only one observation. The junction departs from germline at one end; a sequencing error may be responsible. This rearrangement joins TRBV7-9 to TRBJ1-2; TRBD1 might be the D (5 bases). CDR3 length equals 13 residues. The germline V gene has CDR1 SEHNR and CDR2 FQNEAQ (reference sequence). The CDR3, as DNA: TGTGCCAGCAGGGGACTTTTTAACTATGGCTACCCCTTC. This gives the protein CASRGLFNYGYPF.

The rearrangement uses TRBV5-4 and TRBJ2-7; TRBD2 matches at 10 bases. The J segment lost 1 base and the V segment lost 4 bases, leaving 5 bases of the junction unmatched. The CDR3 length is 15 residues. The germline V gene has CDR1 SGHNT and CDR2 YYREEE (reference sequence). The chain's CDR3 is CASSRRTSGSYEQYF. CDR3 nucleotides: TGTGCCAGCAGCCGAAGGACTAGCGGTTCCTACGAGCAGTACTTC. The variable domain in full, completed from reference TRBV5-4 and TRBJ2-7, reads ETGVTQSPTHLIKTRGQQVTLRCSSQSGHNTVSWYQQALGQGPQFIFQYYREEENGRGNFPPRFSGLQFPNYSSELNVNALELDDSALYLCASSRRTSGSYEQYFGPGTRLTVT.

V gene TRBV5-6 combines with J gene TRBJ2-1; a weak D match, TRBD1 (6 bases). This CDR3 region has 15 residues. CDR1 is SGHDT and CDR2 is YYEEEE in the germline V gene. The V gene lost 0 bases and the J gene lost 4 bases, with 11 bases spanning the gap. CDR3 loop: CASSLVAGVYNEQFF. The CDR3 DNA is TGTGCCAGCAGCTTGGTGGCAGGGGTGTACAATGAGCAGTTCTTC.

This clone has a handful of counts. CDR3 sequence (DNA): TGTGCCAGCAGCGCAGCGGGGTCCCCTGAAGCTTTCTTT. Its translation is CASSAAGSPEAFF. The chain links TRBV11-2 to TRBJ1-1; D gene unclear. Germline V gene data show CDR1 as SGHAT and CDR2 as FQNNGV. The CDR3 extends over 13 amino acids. Between the trimmed V and J ends, which lost 5 bases and 6 bases, there was a span of 13 bases.

This CDR3 is CASSKTARTIKPQHF. DNA of the CDR3: TGCGCCAGCAGTAAGACGGCCCGCACTATAAAGCCCCAGCATTTT. This chain uses TRBV23-1 with TRBJ1-5, with D unresolved. TRBV23-1 counts as an open reading frame of uncertain function. The V and J ends lost 5 bases and 8 bases respectively, with 19 bases between them. There are 15 residues in the CDR3.

The table lists this clone with a count of one. The chain carries TRBV6-5 and TRBJ2-1; TRBD2 matches 10 bases. The CDR3 loop spans 16 amino acids. CDR1 is MNHEY and CDR2 is SVGAGI in the germline V gene. Unmatched junction bases numbered 8, after V lost 2 bases and J lost 7 bases. The CDR3 coding sequence is TGTGCCAGCAGTTACCCTAGGACTAGCGGACCTAATGAGCAGTTCTTC. The encoded protein is CASSYPRTSGPNEQFF.

This clone was seen more than once but under ten times. This chain links TRBV6-5 with TRBJ1-6; TRBD1 might be the D (6 bases). This CDR3 contains 14 residues. Deletions cut 7 bases from V and 3 bases from J, with 10 bases between. Germline-derived CDR1 and CDR2 are MNHEY and SVGAGI. DNA for the CDR3: TGTGCCAGCACTAGGACAGACTATAATTCACCCCTCCACTTT. Its translation is CASTRTDYNSPLHF.

The chain employs TRBV6-1 and TRBJ2-3, with 7 bases that match TRBD1. Per the germline V gene, CDR1 is MNHNS and CDR2 is SASEGT. The CDR3 extends over 15 amino acids. J lost 0 bases, V lost 3 bases, and 3 bases had no gene match. CDR3 region: CASSEPGQSTDTQYF. CDR3 DNA sequence: TGTGCCAGCAGTGAGCCGGGACAGAGCACAGATACGCAGTATTTT.

The genes are TRBV7-6 and TRBJ2-5, with TRBD2 matching 9 bases. Unmatched junction bases numbered 9, after V lost 0 bases and J lost 4 bases. The germline V gene encodes CDR1 SGHVS and CDR2 FNYEAQ. CDR3 length: 17 residues. The CDR3 loop is CASSLAAAGGPVETQYF. In DNA form, the CDR3 reads TGTGCCAGCAGCTTAGCGGCGGCGGGGGGGCCAGTAGAGACCCAGTACTTC.

The gene calls are TRBV27 and TRBJ2-2; 12 bases map to TRBD2. V gave up 2 bases and J gave up 7 bases; unmatched junction bases: 11. CDR1 is MNHEY, CDR2 SMNVEV, per germline (reference sequence). CDR3 size: 18 residues. CDR3 bases: TGTGCCAGCAGTTTAGTTGTTCTAGCGGGGGGGCTTAACGGGGAGCTGTTTTTT. Its protein is CASSLVVLAGGLNGELFF.

The J gene is TRBJ2-7, the V gene TRBV11-2; D is ambiguous. CDR1 SGHAT and CDR2 FQNNGV come from the germline V gene. This CDR3 comprises 12 residues. The germline V and J ends were trimmed by 1 base and 6 bases, with 7 bases remaining between them. The CDR3 is CASSLASVEQYF. For the CDR3, the DNA is TGTGCCAGCAGCTTAGCGTCCGTCGAGCAGTACTTC.

The chain has TRBV2 and TRBJ2-5; 12 bases agree with TRBD2. The length of the CDR3 is 14 residues. Germline V gene data show CDR1 as SNHLY and CDR2 as FYNNEI. The trim removed 6 bases at V and 5 bases at J, leaving 4 bases unmatched. This chain's CDR3 is CASRDGLAGETQYF. Here the CDR3 DNA reads TGTGCCAGCAGGGACGGACTAGCGGGGGAGACCCAGTACTTC.

V and J are TRBV30 and TRBJ1-1; D possibly corresponds to TRBD1 (6 bases). Per the germline V gene, CDR1 is GTSNPN and CDR2 is SVGIG (reference sequence). The CDR3 covers 14 residues. Trimming took 2 bases from V and 2 from J, leaving 12 bases between them. The CDR3 loop is CAWSTRTANTEAFF. The CDR3 DNA sequence: TGTGCCTGGAGTACCAGGACAGCCAACACTGAAGCTTTCTTT. Looking up the rest from reference TRBV30 and TRBJ1-1 gives the full variable domain: SQTIHQWPATLVQPVGSPLSLECTVEGTSNPNLYWYRQAAGRGLQLLFYSVGIGQISSEVPQNLSASRPQDRQFILSSKKLLLSDSGFYLCAWSTRTANTEAFFGQGTRLTVV.

J is TRBJ2-7 and V is TRBV5-4, with TRBD1 as a possible D gene (5 bases). Trimming pared 2 bases from V and 6 bases from J, leaving 18 bases between. Germline lookup yields CDR1 SGHNT and CDR2 YYREEE (reference sequence). This CDR3 is 15 amino acids long. The CDR3 coding sequence is TGTGCCAGCAGCTTTAAGGTTTCAGGGTCGGGCGAGCAGTACTTC. This translates into CASSFKVSGSGEQYF. The complete variable domain, with remaining parts taken from reference TRBV5-4 and TRBJ2-7, reads ETGVTQSPTHLIKTRGQQVTLRCSSQSGHNTVSWYQQALGQGPQFIFQYYREEENGRGNFPPRFSGLQFPNYSSELNVNALELDDSALYLCASSFKVSGSGEQYFGPGTRLTVT.

This clone was counted only a few times. The chain couples TRBV18 to TRBJ1-1; D is perhaps TRBD1 (5 bases). This CDR3 is built from 13 residues. The germline V and J ends were trimmed by 1 base and 3 bases, with 6 bases remaining between them. Germline loops: CDR1 KGHSH, CDR2 LQKENI. CDR3 in amino acids: CASSPLRDTEAFF. The CDR3 DNA is TGTGCCAGCTCACCACTCAGGGACACTGAAGCTTTCTTT.

The chain couples TRBV5-6 to TRBJ2-1; TRBD2 matches at 12 bases. CDR1 is SGHDT and CDR2 is YYEEEE in the germline V gene. CDR3 length: 18 residues. V trimming: 4 bases; J trimming: 6 bases; junction bases outside the gene matches: 14. The CDR3 region is CASSPQGLAGLTFNEQFF. Here the CDR3 DNA reads TGTGCCAGCAGCCCTCAGGGACTAGCGGGCTTAACCTTCAATGAGCAGTTCTTC.

V is TRBV19 and J is TRBJ2-6, with TRBD1 identical over 8 bases. This CDR3 comprises 14 residues. Germline loops: CDR1 LNHDA, CDR2 SQIVND (reference sequence). The trim removed 5 bases at V and 3 bases at J, leaving 0 bases unmatched. CDR3 region: CASSDRGGANVLTF. The CDR3 bases are TGTGCCAGTAGTGACAGGGGTGGGGCCAACGTCCTGACTTTC.

Points on this clone: The junction differs from germline at one of its ends, possibly a read error. The chain combines TRBV7-8 with TRBJ1-2; 7 nucleotides align to TRBD1. CDR3 length: 13 residues. Germline V gene sequence: CDR1 SGHVS, CDR2 FQNEAQ. CDR3 residues: CASSAGTEVGYPF. The DNA of the CDR3 is TGTGCCAGCAGCGCCGGGACAGAAGTTGGCTACCCCTTC.

The chain recombines TRBV5-1 with TRBJ2-5, with 12 bases matching TRBD2. Germline values: CDR1 SGHRS, CDR2 YFSETQ. Trimming removed 4 bases from V and 5 bases from J; junction bases left unmatched: 9. The CDR3 spans 16 residues. This CDR3 is CASSPGLAGIYETQYF. The CDR3 nucleotides read TGCGCCAGCAGCCCGGGACTAGCGGGTATCTACGAGACCCAGTACTTC.

The chain combines TRBV5-3 with TRBJ1-5, with 9 bases matching TRBD1. TRBV5-3 is designated an ORF whose function remains uncertain. This CDR3 region has 18 residues. J gave up 2 bases and V 0 bases, and 9 bases lay outside the gene matches. The CDR3 DNA sequence: TGTGCCAGAAGCTTGGGACCGAGGGACAGGGAGGGCAATCAGCCCCAGCATTTT. Its translation: CARSLGPRDREGNQPQHF.

The chain employs TRBV6-5 and TRBJ2-7, with D possibly TRBD1 on 6 matching bases. V lost 6 bases and J 2 bases, leaving 11 bases between the germline ends. This CDR3 has 13 residues. Germline CDR1 and CDR2: MNHEY and SVGAGI. The CDR3: CASSRDKTYEQYF. CDR3 DNA: TGTGCCAGCAGCCGGGACAAGACCTACGAGCAGTACTTC.

The gene calls are TRBV19 and TRBJ1-4, with no clear D. CDR1 LNHDA and CDR2 SQIVND come from the germline V gene (reference sequence). The CDR3 runs to 15 residues. Trimming left V 1 base short and J 0 bases short, with 6 bases between. The CDR3 sequence: CASSIVAATNEKLFF. CDR3 coding DNA: TGTGCCAGTAGTATAGTGGCCGCAACTAATGAAAAACTGTTTTTT.